A selection of T cell receptor beta chains follows, all from one sample in a study of shared clonotypes between healthy human individuals. Clones were sequenced by immunoSEQ multiplex PCR, and TCRdb holds only the in-frame ones, with some missing. The table includes 450,000 to 650,000 clones, around 80% detected once. Sequenced input: PBMCs. The receptors were sampled from a woman in her thirties or forties in good health. Some clones in this sample may be carry-over from other donors' samples. Each CDR3 is given with its conserved first and last residue. A D gene is named only where the DNA matches it firmly. Clone size is given for some rows only: seen once, a few or many times, or a class if the clone is expanded.

V gene: TRBV4-2; clone size: NA; J gene: TRBJ2-2; D gene: NA; CDR3 DNA: TGTGCCAGCAGCCCCCAAACCGGGTTTGGAACCGGGGAGCTGTTTTTT; CDR3 protein: CASSPQTGFGTGELFF
V gene: TRBV6-1; clone size: NA; J gene: TRBJ1-1; D gene: TRBD1; CDR3 DNA: TGTGCCAGCAGCGGGACAGGGGGAGGGAACACTGAAGCTTTCTTT; CDR3 protein: CASSGTGGGNTEAFF
V gene: TRBV13; clone size: NA; J gene: TRBJ2-7; D gene: TRBD1; CDR3 DNA: TGTGCCAGCAGCAAAGACAGGGTAGTTCTCGAGCAGTACTTC; CDR3 protein: CASSKDRVVLEQYF
V gene: TRBV6-6; clone size: NA; J gene: TRBJ1-3; D gene: TRBD1; CDR3 DNA: TGTGCCACCCGTGACAGGGCGATGTCGGGGACCATATATTTT; CDR3 protein: CATRDRAMSGTIYF
V gene: TRBV19; clone size: few; J gene: TRBJ2-7; D gene: TRBD2; CDR3 DNA: TGTGCCAGTAGTCCGCGACTAGCGGGAGAAGGATACGAGCAGTACTTC; CDR3 protein: CASSPRLAGEGYEQYF
V gene: TRBV7-9; clone size: NA; J gene: TRBJ1-2; D gene: NA; CDR3 DNA: TGTGCCAGCAGCTTAGACAGGGACTATGGCTACACCTTC; CDR3 protein: CASSLDRDYGYTF
V gene: TRBV10-3; clone size: NA; J gene: TRBJ2-5; D gene: TRBD1; CDR3 DNA: TGTGCCATCAGTTCTGGACAGGGTAGTGCCCAGTACTTC; CDR3 protein: CAISSGQGSAQYF
V gene: TRBV19; clone size: NA; J gene: TRBJ2-5; D gene: TRBD1; CDR3 DNA: TGTGCCAGTAGTTGGACAGGGTTCCAAGAGACCCAGTACTTC; CDR3 protein: CASSWTGFQETQYF
V gene: TRBV2; clone size: few; J gene: TRBJ2-3; D gene: NA; CDR3 DNA: TGTGCCAGCCGGGGCCAAAACACAGATACGCAGTATTTT; CDR3 protein: CASRGQNTDTQYF
V gene: TRBV28; clone size: NA; J gene: TRBJ2-2; D gene: NA; CDR3 DNA: TGTGCCAGCAGTTCGTCTGGTGTAGGCACCGGGGAGCTGTTTTTT; CDR3 protein: CASSSSGVGTGELFF
V gene: TRBV25-1; clone size: NA; J gene: TRBJ2-7; D gene: NA; CDR3 DNA: TGTGCCAGCAGGGGGAGCGGCTTGGGGTCAGGGGAGCAGTACTTC; CDR3 protein: CASRGSGLGSGEQYF
V gene: TRBV27; clone size: NA; J gene: TRBJ2-1; D gene: NA; CDR3 DNA: TGTGCCAGCAGTCCCCGATATAGAGAGATTTTTGAGCAGTTCTTC; CDR3 protein: CASSPRYREIFEQFF
V gene: TRBV4-2; clone size: NA; J gene: TRBJ2-3; D gene: TRBD2; CDR3 DNA: TGTGCCAGCAGGGCCGGGACTAGAGCTAAAGCGGGGTTCACAGATACGCAGTATTTT; CDR3 protein: CASRAGTRAKAGFTDTQYF